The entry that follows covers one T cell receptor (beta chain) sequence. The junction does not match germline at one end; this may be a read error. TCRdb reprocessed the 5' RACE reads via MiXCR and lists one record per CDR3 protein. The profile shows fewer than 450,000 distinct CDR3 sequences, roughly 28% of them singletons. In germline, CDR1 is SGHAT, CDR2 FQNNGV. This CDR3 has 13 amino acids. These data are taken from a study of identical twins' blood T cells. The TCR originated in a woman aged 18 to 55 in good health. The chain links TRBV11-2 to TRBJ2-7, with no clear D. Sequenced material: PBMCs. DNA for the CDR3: TGTGCCAGCTGCTTCCTGTTGGGTTACGAGCAGTACTTC. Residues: CASCFLLGYEQYF.